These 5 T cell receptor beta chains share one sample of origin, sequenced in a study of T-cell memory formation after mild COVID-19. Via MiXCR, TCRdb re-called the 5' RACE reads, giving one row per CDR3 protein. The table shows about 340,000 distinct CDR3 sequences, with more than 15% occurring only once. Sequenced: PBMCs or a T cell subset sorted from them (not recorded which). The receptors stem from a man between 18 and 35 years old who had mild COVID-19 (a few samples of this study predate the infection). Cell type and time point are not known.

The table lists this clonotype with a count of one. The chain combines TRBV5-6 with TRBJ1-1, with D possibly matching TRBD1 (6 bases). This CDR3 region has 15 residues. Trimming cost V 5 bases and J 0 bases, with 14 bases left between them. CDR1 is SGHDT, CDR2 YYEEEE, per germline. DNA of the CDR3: TGTGCCAGCAGTTTTCCGGGACAACTGAACACTGAAGCTTTCTTT. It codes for CASSFPGQLNTEAFF.

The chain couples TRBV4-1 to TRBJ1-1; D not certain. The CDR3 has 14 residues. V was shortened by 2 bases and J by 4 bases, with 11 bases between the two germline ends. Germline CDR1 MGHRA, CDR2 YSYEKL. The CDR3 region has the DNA TGCGCCAGCAGCCAATGGAGAGGGAGCACTGAAGCTTTCTTT. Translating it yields CASSQWRGSTEAFF.

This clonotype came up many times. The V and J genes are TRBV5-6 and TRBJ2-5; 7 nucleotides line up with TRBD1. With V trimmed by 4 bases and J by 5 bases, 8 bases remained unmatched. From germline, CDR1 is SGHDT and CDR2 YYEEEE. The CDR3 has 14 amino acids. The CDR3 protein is CASSTTGLGETQYF. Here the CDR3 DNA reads TGTGCCAGCAGCACGACAGGGCTGGGGGAGACCCAGTACTTC.

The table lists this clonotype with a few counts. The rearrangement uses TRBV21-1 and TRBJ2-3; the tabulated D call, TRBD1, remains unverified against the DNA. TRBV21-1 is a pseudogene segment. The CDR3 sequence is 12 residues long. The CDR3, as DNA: TGTGCCAGCGGGGGGTGTGGGGATACGCAGTATTTT. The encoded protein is CASGGCGDTQYF.

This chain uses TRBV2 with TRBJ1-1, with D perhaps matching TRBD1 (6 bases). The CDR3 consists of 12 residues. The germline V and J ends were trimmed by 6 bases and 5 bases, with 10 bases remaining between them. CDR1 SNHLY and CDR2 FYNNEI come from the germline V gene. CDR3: CASRTGITEAFF. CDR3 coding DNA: TGTGCCAGCAGGACAGGTATTACTGAAGCTTTCTTT.